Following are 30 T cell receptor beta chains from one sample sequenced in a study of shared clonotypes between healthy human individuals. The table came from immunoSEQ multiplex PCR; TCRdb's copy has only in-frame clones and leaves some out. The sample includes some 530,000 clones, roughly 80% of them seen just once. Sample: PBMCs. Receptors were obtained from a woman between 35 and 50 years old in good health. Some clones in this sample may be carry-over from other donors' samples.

The CDR3 DNA reads as TGTGCCACCAGCAGAGCCAGGGGGCCATCCTACGAGCAGTACTTC. Amino acids: CATSRARGPSYEQYF. The chain uses TRBV15 and TRBJ2-7; 8 bases are a match to TRBD1. The CDR3 covers 15 residues. V lost 1 base to trimming and J lost 1 base; unmatched junction nucleotides: 3. The germline gives CDR1 LNHNV, CDR2 YYDKDF (reference sequence).

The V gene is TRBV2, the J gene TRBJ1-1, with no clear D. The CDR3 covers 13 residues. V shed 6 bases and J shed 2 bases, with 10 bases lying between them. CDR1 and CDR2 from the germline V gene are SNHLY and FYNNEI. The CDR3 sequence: CASRWETNTEAFF. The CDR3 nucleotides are TGTGCCAGCAGATGGGAGACTAACACTGAAGCTTTCTTT. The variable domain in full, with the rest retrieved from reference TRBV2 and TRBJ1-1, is EPEVTQTPSHQVTQMGQEVILRCVPISNHLYFYWYRQILGQKVEFLVSFYNNEISEKSEIFDDQFSVERPDGSNFTLKIRSTKLEDSAMYFCASRWETNTEAFFGQGTRLTVV.

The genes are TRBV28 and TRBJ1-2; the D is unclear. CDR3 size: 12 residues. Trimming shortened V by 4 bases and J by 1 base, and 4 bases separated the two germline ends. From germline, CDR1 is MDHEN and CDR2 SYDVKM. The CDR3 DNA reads TGTGCCAGCAGTTATAATAACTATGGCTACACCTTC. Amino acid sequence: CASSYNNYGYTF.

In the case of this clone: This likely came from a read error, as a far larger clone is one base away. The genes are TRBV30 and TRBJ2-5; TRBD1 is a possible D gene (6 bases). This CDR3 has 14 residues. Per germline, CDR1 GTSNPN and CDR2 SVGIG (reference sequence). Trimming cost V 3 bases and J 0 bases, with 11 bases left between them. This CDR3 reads CAWSRQVYQETQYF. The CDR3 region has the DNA TGTGCCTGGAGCCGACAGGTCTACCAAGAGACCCAGTACTTC.

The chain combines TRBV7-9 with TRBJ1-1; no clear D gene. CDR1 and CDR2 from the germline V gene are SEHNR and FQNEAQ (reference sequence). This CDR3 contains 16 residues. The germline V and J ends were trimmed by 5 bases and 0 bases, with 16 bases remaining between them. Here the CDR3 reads CASSPSPRILNTEAFF. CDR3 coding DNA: TGTGCCAGCAGCCCTTCCCCGAGGATTTTGAACACTGAAGCTTTCTTT.

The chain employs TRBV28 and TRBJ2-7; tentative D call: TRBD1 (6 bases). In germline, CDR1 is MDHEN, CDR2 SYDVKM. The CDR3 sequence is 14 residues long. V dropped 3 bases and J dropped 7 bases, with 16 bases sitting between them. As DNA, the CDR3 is TGTGCCAGCAGTTTGAGACAGGTGTCGGGAGAGCAGTACTTC. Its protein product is CASSLRQVSGEQYF.

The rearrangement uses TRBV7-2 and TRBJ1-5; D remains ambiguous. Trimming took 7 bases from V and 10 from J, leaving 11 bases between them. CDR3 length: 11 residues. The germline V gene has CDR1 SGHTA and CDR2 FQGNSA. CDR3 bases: TGTGCCAGCACTAACGGAGGCCCCCAGCATTTT. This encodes CASTNGGPQHF.

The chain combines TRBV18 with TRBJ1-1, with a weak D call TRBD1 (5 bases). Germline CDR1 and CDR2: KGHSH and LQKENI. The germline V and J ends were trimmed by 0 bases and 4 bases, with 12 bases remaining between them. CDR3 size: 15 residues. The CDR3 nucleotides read TGTGCCAGCTCACCACCGTCCGGGGACGGCACTGAAGCTTTCTTT. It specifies CASSPPSGDGTEAFF. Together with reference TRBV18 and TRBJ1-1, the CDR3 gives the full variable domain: NAGVMQNPRHLVRRRGQEARLRCSPMKGHSHVYWYRQLPEEGLKFMVYLQKENIIDESGMPKERFSAEFPKEGPSILRIQQVVRGDSAAYFCASSPPSGDGTEAFFGQGTRLTVV.

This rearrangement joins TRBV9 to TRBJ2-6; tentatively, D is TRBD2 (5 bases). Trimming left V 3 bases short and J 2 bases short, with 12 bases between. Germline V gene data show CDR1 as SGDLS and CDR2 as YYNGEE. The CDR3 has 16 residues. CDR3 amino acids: CASSAVGGTGANVLTF. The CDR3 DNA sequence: TGTGCCAGCAGCGCCGTTGGAGGTACTGGGGCCAACGTCCTGACTTTC.

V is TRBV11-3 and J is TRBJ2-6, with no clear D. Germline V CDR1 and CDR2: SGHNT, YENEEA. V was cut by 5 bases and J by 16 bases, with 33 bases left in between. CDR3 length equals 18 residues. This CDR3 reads CASSGFNDSTKSGQRLTF. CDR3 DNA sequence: TGTGCCAGCAGCGGATTTAACGATTCGACAAAGTCGGGCCAACGTCTGACTTTC.

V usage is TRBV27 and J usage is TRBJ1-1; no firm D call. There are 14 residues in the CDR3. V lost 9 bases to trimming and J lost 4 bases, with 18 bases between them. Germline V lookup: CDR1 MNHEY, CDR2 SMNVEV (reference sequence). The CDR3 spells CASLGRSPPTEAFF. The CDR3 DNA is TGTGCCAGTCTCGGGCGGTCCCCGCCCACTGAAGCTTTCTTT.

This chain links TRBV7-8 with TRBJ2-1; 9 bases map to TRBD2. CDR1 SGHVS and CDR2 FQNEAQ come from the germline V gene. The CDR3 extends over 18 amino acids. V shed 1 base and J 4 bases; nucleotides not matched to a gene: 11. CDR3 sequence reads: CASSLGLAGRTRYNEQFF. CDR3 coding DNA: TGTGCCAGCAGCTTAGGGCTAGCGGGAAGGACGCGGTACAATGAGCAGTTCTTC.

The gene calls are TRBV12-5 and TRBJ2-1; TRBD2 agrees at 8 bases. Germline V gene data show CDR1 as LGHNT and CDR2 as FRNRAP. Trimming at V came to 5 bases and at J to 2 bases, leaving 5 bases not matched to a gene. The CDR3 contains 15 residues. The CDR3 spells CASGRAGGAYNEQFF. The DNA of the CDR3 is TGTGCTAGTGGTAGGGCGGGAGGCGCCTACAATGAGCAGTTCTTC.

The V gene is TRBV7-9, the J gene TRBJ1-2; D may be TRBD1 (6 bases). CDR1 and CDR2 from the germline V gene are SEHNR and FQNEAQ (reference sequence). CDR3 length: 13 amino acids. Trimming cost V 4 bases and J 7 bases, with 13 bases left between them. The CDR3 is CASSSGAMSGYTF. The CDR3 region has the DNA TGTGCCAGCAGCTCGGGGGCTATGTCTGGCTACACCTTC.

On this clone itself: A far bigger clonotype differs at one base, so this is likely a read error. The CDR3 region is CASGIQDTSNQPQHF. In DNA, the CDR3 is TGTGCCAGCGGTATCCAGGACACTAGCAATCAGCCCCAGCATTTT. V usage is TRBV28 and J usage is TRBJ1-5, with a possible D match to TRBD1 (5 bases). Between the trimmed V and J ends, which lost 8 bases and 0 bases, there was a span of 14 bases. CDR1 is MDHEN, CDR2 SYDVKM, per germline. There are 15 residues in the CDR3.

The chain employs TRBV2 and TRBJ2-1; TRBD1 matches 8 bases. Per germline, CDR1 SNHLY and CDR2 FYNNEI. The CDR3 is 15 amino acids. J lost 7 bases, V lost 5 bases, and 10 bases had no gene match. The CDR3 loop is CASSRQGPEGNEQFF. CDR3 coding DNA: TGTGCCAGCAGTAGACAGGGGCCCGAGGGGAATGAGCAGTTCTTC. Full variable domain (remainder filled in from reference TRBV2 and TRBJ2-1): EPEVTQTPSHQVTQMGQEVILRCVPISNHLYFYWYRQILGQKVEFLVSFYNNEISEKSEIFDDQFSVERPDGSNFTLKIRSTKLEDSAMYFCASSRQGPEGNEQFFGPGTRLTVL.

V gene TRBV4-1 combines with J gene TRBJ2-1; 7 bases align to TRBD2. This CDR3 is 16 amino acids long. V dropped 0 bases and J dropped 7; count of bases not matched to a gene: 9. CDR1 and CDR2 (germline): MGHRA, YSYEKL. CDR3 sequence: CASSQDRRLAENEQFF. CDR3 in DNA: TGCGCCAGCAGCCAAGATCGTCGGCTAGCGGAGAATGAGCAGTTCTTC.

This CDR3 is CASSSLSTGGGGEKLFF. The CDR3 DNA is TGTGCCAGTAGTAGCCTCTCGACAGGGGGCGGCGGTGAAAAACTGTTTTTT. This sequence joins TRBV19 and TRBJ1-4; 10 bases align to TRBD1. The CDR3 length is 17 residues. V gave up 4 bases and J gave up 7 bases; unmatched junction bases: 12. The germline CDR1 and CDR2 sequences are LNHDA and SQIVND (reference sequence).

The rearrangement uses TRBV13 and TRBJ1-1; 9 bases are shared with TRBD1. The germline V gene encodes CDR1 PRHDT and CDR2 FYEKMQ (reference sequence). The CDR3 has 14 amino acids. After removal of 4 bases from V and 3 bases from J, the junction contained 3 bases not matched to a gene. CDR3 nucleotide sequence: TGTGCCAGCAGCTGGGGACAGGGATACACTGAAGCTTTCTTT. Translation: CASSWGQGYTEAFF.

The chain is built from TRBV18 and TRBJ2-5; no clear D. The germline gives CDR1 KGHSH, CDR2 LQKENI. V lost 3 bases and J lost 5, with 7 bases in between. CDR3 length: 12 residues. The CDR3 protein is CASSPALETQYF. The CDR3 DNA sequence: TGTGCCAGCTCACCCGCACTGGAGACCCAGTACTTC.

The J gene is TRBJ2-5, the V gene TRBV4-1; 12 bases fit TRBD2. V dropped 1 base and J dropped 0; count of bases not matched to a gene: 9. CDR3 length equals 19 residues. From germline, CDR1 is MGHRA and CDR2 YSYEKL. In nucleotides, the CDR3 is TGCGCCAGCAGCCAAGCGAGGGCCGGGACTAGCGGGTACCAAGAGACCCAGTACTTC. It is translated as CASSQARAGTSGYQETQYF.

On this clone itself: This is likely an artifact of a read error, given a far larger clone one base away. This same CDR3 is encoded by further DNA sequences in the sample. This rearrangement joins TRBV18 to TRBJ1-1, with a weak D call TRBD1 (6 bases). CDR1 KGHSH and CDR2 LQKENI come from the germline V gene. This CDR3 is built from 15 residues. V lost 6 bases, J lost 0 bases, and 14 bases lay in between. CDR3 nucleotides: TGTGCCAGCTCGCCCTGGACAGCCATGAACACTGAAGCTTTCTTT. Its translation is CASSPWTAMNTEAFF.

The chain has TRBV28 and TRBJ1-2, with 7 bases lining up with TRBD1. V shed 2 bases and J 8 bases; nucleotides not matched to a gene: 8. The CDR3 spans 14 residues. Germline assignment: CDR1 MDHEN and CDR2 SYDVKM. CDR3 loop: CASSLRQGIGGYTF. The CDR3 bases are TGTGCCAGCAGTTTAAGACAGGGTATTGGCGGCTACACCTTC.

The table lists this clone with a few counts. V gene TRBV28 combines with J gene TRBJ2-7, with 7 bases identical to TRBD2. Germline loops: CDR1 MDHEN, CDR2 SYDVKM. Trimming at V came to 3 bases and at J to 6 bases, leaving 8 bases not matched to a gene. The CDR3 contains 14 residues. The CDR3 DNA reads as TGTGCCAGCAGTTTCGTGGGAGGGCCTGTCGAGCAGTACTTC. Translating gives CASSFVGGPVEQYF.

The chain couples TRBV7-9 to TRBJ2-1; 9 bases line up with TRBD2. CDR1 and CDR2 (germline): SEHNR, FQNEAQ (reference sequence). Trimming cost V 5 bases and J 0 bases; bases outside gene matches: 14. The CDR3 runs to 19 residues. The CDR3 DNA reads TGTGCCAGCAGCCAACCAGCGGGAGGCCCACCCCGCTCCTACAATGAGCAGTTCTTC. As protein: CASSQPAGGPPRSYNEQFF.

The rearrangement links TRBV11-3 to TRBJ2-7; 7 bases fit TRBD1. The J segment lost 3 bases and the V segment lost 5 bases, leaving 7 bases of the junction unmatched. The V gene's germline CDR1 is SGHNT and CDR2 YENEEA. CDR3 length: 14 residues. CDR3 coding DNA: TGTGCCAGCAGCCCCGAGGGGGACAGCTACGAGCAGTACTTC. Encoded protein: CASSPEGDSYEQYF.

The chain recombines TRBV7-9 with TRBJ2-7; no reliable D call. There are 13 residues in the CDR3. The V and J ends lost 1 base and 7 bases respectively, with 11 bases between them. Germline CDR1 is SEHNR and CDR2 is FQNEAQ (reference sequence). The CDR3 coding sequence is TGTGCCAGCAGCTTAGAAGGGCCAAGGGAGCAGTACTTC. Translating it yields CASSLEGPREQYF.

DNA for the CDR3: TGTGCCTGGAGTAAGGGGCCCAATCGGATCCCCTACAATGAGCAGTTCTTC. Translated: CAWSKGPNRIPYNEQFF. The chain recombines TRBV30 with TRBJ2-1; TRBD1 might be the D (5 bases). The germline V gene encodes CDR1 GTSNPN and CDR2 SVGIG (reference sequence). The CDR3 has 17 amino acids. The V and J ends lost 2 bases and 2 bases respectively, with 19 bases between them.

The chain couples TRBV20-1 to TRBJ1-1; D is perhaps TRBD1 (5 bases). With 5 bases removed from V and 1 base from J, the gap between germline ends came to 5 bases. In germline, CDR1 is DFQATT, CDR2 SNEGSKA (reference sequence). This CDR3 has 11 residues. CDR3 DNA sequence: TGCAGTGCTGGACAGAACACTGAAGCTTTCTTT. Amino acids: CSAGQNTEAFF.

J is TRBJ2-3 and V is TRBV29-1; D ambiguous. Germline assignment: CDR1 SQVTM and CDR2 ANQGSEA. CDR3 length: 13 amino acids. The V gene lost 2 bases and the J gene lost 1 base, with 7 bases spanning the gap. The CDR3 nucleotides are TGCAGCGTTGAATTCTCCGGCACAGATACGCAGTATTTT. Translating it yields CSVEFSGTDTQYF.